Reported below is one TCR beta chain. Using its own MiXCR run on the 5' RACE reads, TCRdb lists one record per CDR3 protein. The table records approximately 190,000 distinct CDR3 sequences, about 16% of them present only once. The data belong to a study of identical twins. From germline, CDR1 is SEHNR and CDR2 FQNEAQ (reference sequence). CDR3 size: 15 residues. V shed 5 bases and J 8 bases; nucleotides not matched to a gene: 13. This sample was shared with a second study, whose subject was T cells expressing NK-cell markers.

The sequenced sample consisted of CD8+ T cells sorted from blood. The J gene is TRBJ2-5, the V gene TRBV7-9; 8 nucleotides agree with TRBD2. The sequence was collected from a woman between 18 and 29 years old in good health. The CDR3 DNA is TGTGCCAGCAGCACCCCTGCGGGGGGCCCCCGAACCCAGTACTTC. Amino acids: CASSTPAGGPRTQYF.